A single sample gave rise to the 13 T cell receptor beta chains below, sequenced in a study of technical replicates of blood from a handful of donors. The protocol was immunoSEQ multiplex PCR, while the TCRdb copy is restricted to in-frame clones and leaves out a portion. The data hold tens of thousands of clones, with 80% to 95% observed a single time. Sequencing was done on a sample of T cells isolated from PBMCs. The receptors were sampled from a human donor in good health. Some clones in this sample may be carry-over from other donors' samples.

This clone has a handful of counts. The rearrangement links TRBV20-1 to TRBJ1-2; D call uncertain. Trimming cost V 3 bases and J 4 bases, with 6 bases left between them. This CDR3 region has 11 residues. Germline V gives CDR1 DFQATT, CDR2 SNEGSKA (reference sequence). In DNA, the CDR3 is TGCAGTGCTAGTCTGTTCTATGGCTACACCTTC. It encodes CSASLFYGYTF.

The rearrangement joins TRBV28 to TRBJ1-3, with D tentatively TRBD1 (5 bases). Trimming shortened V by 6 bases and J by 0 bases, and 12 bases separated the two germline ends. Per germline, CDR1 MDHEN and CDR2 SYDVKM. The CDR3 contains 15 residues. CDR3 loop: CASSTGLFSGNTIYF. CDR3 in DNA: TGTGCCAGCAGCACGGGACTTTTCTCTGGAAACACCATATATTTT.

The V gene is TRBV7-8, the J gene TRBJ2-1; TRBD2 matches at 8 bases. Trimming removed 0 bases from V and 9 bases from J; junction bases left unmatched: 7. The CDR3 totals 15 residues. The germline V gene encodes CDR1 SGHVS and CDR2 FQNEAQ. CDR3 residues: CASSLAGRAIGEQFF. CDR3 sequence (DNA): TGTGCCAGCAGCTTAGCCGGGAGGGCCATAGGTGAGCAGTTCTTC.

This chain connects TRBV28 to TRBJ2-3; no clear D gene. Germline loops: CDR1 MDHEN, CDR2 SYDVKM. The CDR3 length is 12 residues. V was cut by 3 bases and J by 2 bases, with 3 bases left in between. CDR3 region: CASSFLTDTQYF. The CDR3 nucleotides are TGTGCCAGCAGTTTCCTCACAGATACGCAGTATTTT.

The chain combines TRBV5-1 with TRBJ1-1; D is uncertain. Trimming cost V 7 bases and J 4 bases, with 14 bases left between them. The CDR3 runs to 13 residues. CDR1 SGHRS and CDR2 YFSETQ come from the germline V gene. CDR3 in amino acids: CASQYSLVTEAFF. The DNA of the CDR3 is TGCGCCAGCCAGTATTCCCTCGTCACTGAAGCTTTCTTT.

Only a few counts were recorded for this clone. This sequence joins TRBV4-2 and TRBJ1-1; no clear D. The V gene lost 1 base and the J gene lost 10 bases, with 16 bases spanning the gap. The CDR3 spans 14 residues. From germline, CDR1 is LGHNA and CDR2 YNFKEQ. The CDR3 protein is CASSQGLEVLVAFF. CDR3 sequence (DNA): TGTGCCAGCAGCCAAGGGCTAGAAGTGTTGGTAGCTTTCTTT.

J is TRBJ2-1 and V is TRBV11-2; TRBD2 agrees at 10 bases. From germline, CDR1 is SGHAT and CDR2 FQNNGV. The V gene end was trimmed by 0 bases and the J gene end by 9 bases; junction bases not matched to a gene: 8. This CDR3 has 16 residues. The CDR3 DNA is TGTGCCAGCAGCTTAGATCACAGCGGGAGGGCCAGTGAGCAGTTCTTC. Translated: CASSLDHSGRASEQFF.

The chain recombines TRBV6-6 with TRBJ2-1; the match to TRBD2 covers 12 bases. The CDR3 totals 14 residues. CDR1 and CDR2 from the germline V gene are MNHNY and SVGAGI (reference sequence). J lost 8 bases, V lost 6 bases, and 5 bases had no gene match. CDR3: CASSRLAGDHEQFF. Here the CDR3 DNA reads TGTGCCAGCAGCAGACTAGCGGGAGACCATGAGCAGTTCTTC.

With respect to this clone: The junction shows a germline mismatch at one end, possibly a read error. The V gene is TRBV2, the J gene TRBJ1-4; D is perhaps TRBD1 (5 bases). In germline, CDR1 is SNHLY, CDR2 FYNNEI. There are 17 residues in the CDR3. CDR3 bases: TGTGCCGGCAGGGAACCTAACAGCGGTTTTACTAATGAAAAACTGTTTTTT. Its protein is CAGREPNSGFTNEKLFF.

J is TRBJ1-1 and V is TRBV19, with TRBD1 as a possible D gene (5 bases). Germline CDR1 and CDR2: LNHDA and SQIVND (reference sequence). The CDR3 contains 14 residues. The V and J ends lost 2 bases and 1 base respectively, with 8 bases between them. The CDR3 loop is CASSIRTGNTEAFF. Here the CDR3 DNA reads TGTGCCAGTAGTATAAGAACAGGGAACACTGAAGCTTTCTTT. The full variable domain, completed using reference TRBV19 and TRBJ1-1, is DGGITQSPKYLFRKEGQNVTLSCEQNLNHDAMYWYRQDPGQGLRLIYYSQIVNDFQKGDIAEGYSVSREKKESFPLTVTSAQKNPTAFYLCASSIRTGNTEAFFGQGTRLTVV.

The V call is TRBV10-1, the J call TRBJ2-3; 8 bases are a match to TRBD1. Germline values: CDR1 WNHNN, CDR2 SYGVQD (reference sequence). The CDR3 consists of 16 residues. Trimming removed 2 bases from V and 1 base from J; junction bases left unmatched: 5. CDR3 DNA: TGCGCCAGCAGTGAGACAGGACAGGGAGGCACAGATACGCAGTATTTT. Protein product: CASSETGQGGTDTQYF.

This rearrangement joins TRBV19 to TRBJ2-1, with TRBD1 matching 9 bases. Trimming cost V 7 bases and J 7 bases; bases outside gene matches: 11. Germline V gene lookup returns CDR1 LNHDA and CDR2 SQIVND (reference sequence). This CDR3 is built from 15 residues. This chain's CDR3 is CASTENRGRTNEQFF. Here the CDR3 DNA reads TGTGCCAGTACCGAAAACAGGGGGCGGACGAATGAGCAGTTCTTC. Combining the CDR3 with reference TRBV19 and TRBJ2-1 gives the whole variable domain DGGITQSPKYLFRKEGQNVTLSCEQNLNHDAMYWYRQDPGQGLRLIYYSQIVNDFQKGDIAEGYSVSREKKESFPLTVTSAQKNPTAFYLCASTENRGRTNEQFFGPGTRLTVL.

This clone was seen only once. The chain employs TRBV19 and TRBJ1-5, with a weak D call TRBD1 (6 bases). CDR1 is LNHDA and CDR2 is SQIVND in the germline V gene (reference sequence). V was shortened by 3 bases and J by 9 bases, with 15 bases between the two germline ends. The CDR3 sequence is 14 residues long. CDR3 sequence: CASSIRTVLTPQHF. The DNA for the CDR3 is TGTGCCAGTAGTATCAGGACAGTCCTCACGCCCCAGCATTTT.